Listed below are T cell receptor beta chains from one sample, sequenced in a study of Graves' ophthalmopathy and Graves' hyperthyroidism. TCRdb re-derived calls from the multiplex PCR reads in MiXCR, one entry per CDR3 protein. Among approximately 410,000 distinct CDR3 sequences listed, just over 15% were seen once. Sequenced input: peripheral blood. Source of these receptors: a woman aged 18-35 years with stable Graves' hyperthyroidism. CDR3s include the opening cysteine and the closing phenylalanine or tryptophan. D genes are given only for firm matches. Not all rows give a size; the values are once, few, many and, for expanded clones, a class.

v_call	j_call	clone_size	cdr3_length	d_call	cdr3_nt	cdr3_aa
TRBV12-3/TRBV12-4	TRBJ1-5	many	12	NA	TGTGCCAGCAGTTTCGAGGTGTTGCCCCAGCATTTT	CASSFEVLPQHF
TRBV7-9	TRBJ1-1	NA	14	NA	TGTGCCAGCAGCTTAGAACAGGTCGACACTGAAGCTTTCTTT	CASSLEQVDTEAFF
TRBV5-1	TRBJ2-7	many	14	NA	TGCGCCAGCAGCTTGGCGGGGGAAGAATACGAGCAGTACTTC	CASSLAGEEYEQYF
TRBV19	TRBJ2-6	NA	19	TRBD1	TGTGCCAGTAGTATAGTGCAGGGCGGGACAGGGGCTGGGGCCAACGTCCTGACTTTC	CASSIVQGGTGAGANVLTF
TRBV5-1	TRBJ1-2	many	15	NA	TGCGCCAGCAGCTTGCAGGGCAGCTTTGACTATGGCTACACCTTC	CASSLQGSFDYGYTF
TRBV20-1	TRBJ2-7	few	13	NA	TGCAGTGCTAGTAGCGGACTGTATTACGAGCAGTACTTC	CSASSGLYYEQYF
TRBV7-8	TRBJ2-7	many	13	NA	TGTGCCAGCAGCTTTAGGCTCCCCCGCGAGCAGTACTTC	CASSFRLPREQYF
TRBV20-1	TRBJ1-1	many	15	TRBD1	TGCAGTGCCAACGGACAGGGGGCATTTTACACTGAAGCTTTCTTT	CSANGQGAFYTEAFF
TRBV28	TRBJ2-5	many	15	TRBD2	TGTGCCAGCAGTTCCCGCGGGGGGGATCAAGAGACCCAGTACTTC	CASSSRGGDQETQYF
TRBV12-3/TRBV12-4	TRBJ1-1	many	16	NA	TGTGCCAGCAGTACCAAAGTTACCCAGGGGCGGACTGAAGCTTTCTTT	CASSTKVTQGRTEAFF
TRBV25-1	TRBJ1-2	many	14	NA	TGTGCCAGCAGTGGGGCCGGATATAACTATGGCTACACCTTC	CASSGAGYNYGYTF
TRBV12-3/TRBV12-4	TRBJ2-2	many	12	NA	TGTGCCAGCAACCAAATCGGCAGAGAGCTGTTTTTT	CASNQIGRELFF
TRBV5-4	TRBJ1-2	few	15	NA	TGTGCCAGCAGCCCCTGGGCGTACGACGACTATGGCTACACCTTC	CASSPWAYDDYGYTF
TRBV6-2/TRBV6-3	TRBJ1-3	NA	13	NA	TGTGCCAGCAGTTCACTGAGCGGAAACACCATATATTTT	CASSSLSGNTIYF
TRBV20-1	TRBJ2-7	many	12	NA	TGCAGTGCTAGAGATCCGAGCTACGAGCAGTACTTC	CSARDPSYEQYF
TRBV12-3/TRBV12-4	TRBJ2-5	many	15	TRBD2	TGTGCCAGCAGCGGACTAGCGGGGGGGCTGGAGACCCAGTACTTC	CASSGLAGGLETQYF
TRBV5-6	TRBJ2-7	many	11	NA	TGTGCCAGCAGCTTCCATCACGAGCAGTACTTC	CASSFHHEQYF
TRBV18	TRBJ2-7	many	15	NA	TGTGCCAGCTCGCAGGCCCTAGGAAGCTCCTACGAGCAGTACTTC	CASSQALGSSYEQYF
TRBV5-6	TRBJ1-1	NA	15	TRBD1	TGTGCCAGCAGCATGGTTACCGGGACAGGGAATAAAGCTTTCTTT	CASSMVTGTGNKAFF
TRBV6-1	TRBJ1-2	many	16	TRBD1	TGTGCCAGCAGTGGCCGGGACAGGGAACCATTCTATGGCTACACCTTC	CASSGRDREPFYGYTF
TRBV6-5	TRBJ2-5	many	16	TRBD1	TGTGCCAGCAGTTACGGGACAGGGGCCCAACAAGAGACCCAGTACTTC	CASSYGTGAQQETQYF
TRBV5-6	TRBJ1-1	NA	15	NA	TGTGCCAGCAGCTATCCGACAAGGAGAGACACTGAAGCTTTCTTT	CASSYPTRRDTEAFF
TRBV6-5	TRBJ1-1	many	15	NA	TGTGCCAGCACTTCACCGCCGGACGGCAGTCGTGAAGCTTTCTTT	CASTSPPDGSREAFF
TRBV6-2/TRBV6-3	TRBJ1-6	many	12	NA	TGTGCCAGCACCAACGGGTTCTCACCCCTCCACTTT	CASTNGFSPLHF
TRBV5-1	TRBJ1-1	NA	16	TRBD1	TGCGCCAGCAGCTTGTCGCAGGGGGAGGGCCAGGGAGTAGCTTTCTTT	CASSLSQGEGQGVAFF
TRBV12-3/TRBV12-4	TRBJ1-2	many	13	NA	TGTGCCAGCACTCACACCATCCGCTATGGCTACACCTTC	CASTHTIRYGYTF
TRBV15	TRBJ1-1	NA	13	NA	TGTGCCACCAGCAGAGAATTGAACACTGAAGCTTTCTTT	CATSRELNTEAFF
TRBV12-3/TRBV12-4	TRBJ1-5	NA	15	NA	TGTGCCAGCAGTTCCCGGTATGAGAGCAATCAGCCCCAGCATTTT	CASSSRYESNQPQHF
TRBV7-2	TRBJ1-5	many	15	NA	TGTGCCAGCAGCTTACTGGGGGCGGCTAATCAGCCCCAGCATTTT	CASSLLGAANQPQHF
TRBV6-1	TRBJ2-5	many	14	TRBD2	TGTGCCAGCACCCCCGGGGGGTACCAAGAGACCCAGTACTTC	CASTPGGYQETQYF
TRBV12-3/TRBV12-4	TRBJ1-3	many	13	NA	TGTGCCAGCAGTTTAGCGGGCGGAAACACCATATATTTT	CASSLAGGNTIYF
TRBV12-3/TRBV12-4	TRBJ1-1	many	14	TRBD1	TGTGCCAGCAGCCCGGGACAGGGGGGCGCTGAAGCTTTCTTT	CASSPGQGGAEAFF
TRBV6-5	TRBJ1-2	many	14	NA	TGTGCCAGCAGAAGGGACACATCTACCTATGGCTACACCTTC	CASRRDTSTYGYTF
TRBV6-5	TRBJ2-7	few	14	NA	TGTGCCAGCAGTCTGCGGGCGGGCTCCTACGAGCAGTACTTC	CASSLRAGSYEQYF
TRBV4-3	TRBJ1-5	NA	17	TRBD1	TGCGCCAGCAGCCAAGGAGGGACAGGGAAAGACAATCAGCCCCAGCATTTT	CASSQGGTGKDNQPQHF
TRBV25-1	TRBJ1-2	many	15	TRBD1	TGTGCCAGCAGTTCACCCGGGACAGGGGCTCGCGGCTACACCTTC	CASSSPGTGARGYTF
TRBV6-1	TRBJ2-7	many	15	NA	TGTGCCAGCAGTGAACAGGGGAACCTCGTCTACGAGCAGTACTTC	CASSEQGNLVYEQYF
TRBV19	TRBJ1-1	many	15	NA	TGTGCCAGTAGTCTTAGACGGAGGATGAACACTGAAGCTTTCTTT	CASSLRRRMNTEAFF
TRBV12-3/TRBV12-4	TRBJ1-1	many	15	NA	TGTGCCAGCAGTTTTTTCGGGGGGACGAACGCTGAAGCTTTCTTT	CASSFFGGTNAEAFF
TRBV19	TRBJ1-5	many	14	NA	TGTGCCAGTAACCTAGGGGGAAGGGGTCAGCCCCAGCATTTT	CASNLGGRGQPQHF
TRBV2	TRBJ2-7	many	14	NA	TGTGCCAGCAGTGGACAATACACTTCCTACGAGCAGTACTTC	CASSGQYTSYEQYF
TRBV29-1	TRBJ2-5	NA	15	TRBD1	TGCAGCGTTGATCCCGGGACAGGACAATGGGAGACCCAGTACTTC	CSVDPGTGQWETQYF
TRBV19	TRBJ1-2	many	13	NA	TGTGCCAGCGGACCCCCCAGGGATTATGGCTACACCTTC	CASGPPRDYGYTF
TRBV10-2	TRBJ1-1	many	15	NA	TGCGCCAGCAGTGAGTCTTCGGATCGGAACACTGAAGCTTTCTTT	CASSESSDRNTEAFF
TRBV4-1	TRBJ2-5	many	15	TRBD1	TGCGCCAGCAGCCTACCGGACAGGGTGCAAGAGACCCAGTACTTC	CASSLPDRVQETQYF
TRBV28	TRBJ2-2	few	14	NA	TGTGCCAGCAACCAGGGTACTAACACCGGGGAGCTGTTTTTT	CASNQGTNTGELFF
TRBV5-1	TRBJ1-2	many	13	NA	TGCGCCAGTAGTGGGGCTCATAACTATGGCTACACCTTC	CASSGAHNYGYTF
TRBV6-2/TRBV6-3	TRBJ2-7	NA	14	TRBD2	TGTGCCAGCAGCGGGACTAGCGGGGGTTACGAGCAGTACTTC	CASSGTSGGYEQYF
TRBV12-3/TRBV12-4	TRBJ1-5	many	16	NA	TGTGCCAGCAGTTTTGGTGGGTCAAGTGGAGGGCAGCCCCAGCATTTT	CASSFGGSSGGQPQHF
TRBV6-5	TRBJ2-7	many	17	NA	TGTGCCAGCAGTCTACGGCCCCAGGGTGTTAGGGGCTACGAGCAGTACTTC	CASSLRPQGVRGYEQYF
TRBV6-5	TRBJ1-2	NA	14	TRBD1	TGTGCCAGCAGTTCATCGGGACAGAACTATGGCTACACCTTC	CASSSSGQNYGYTF
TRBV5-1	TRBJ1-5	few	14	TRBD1	TGCGCCAGCAGTCCTCAGGGGGTAGGTCAGCCCCAGCATTTT	CASSPQGVGQPQHF
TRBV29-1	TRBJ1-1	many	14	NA	TGCAGCGTTCTCAGGGACGGAACGAACACTGAAGCTTTCTTT	CSVLRDGTNTEAFF
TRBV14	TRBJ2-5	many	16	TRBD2	TGTGCCAGCAGCCACATCCCTCTAGCGGGGCAAGAGACCCAGTACTTC	CASSHIPLAGQETQYF
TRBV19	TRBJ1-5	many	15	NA	TGTGCCAGTAGTACTACGGCTTGGAGCAATCAGCCCCAGCATTTT	CASSTTAWSNQPQHF
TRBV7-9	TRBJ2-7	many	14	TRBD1	TGTGCCAGCAGCGTACAGGGGGCGGGCTACGAGCAGTACTTC	CASSVQGAGYEQYF
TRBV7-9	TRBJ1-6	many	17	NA	TGTGCCAGCAGCTTGGGGAGTGTAAGCTCCTATAATTCACCCCTCCACTTT	CASSLGSVSSYNSPLHF
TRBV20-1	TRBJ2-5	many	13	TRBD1	TGCAGTGCCACCTATACAGGGGACGAGACCCAGTACTTC	CSATYTGDETQYF
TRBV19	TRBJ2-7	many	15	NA	TGTGCCAGTAGTATTGGGGACACAGCCTCCTACGAGCAGTACTTC	CASSIGDTASYEQYF
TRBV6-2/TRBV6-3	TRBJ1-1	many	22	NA	TGTGCCAGCAGTTACGACGGGTCAGCTCAGGTACGACGGGATTTGGTAAACACTGAAGCTTTCTTT	CASSYDGSAQVRRDLVNTEAFF